The T cell receptor beta chain under discussion was sequenced for a study of cytomegalovirus exposure and HLA in healthy donors. The overall study: A previous analysis identified fewer than 130 million unique TCR beta sequences derived from some 170 million T cells.

This CDR3 is built from 16 residues. Germline V gene data show CDR1 as MGHRA and CDR2 as YSYEKL. Deletions cut 1 base from V and 2 bases from J, with 14 bases between. The PCR made use of 60 Vbeta and 13 Jbeta primers. Sequencing used immunoSEQ multiplex PCR; TCRdb keeps in-frame clones, though not all of them. Altogether fewer than 200,000 clones are present, roughly 70% being singletons, with the ten largest covering approximately 1.4%. The source material was PBMCs. This clonotype was obtained from a girl between 10 and 17 years old in good health and CMV-seronegative. This rearrangement joins TRBV4-1 to TRBJ2-5, with D possibly matching TRBD1 (6 bases). The CDR3 region has the DNA TGCGCCAGCAGCCAAGGAGAGGACAGCCTACAAGAGACCCAGTACTTC. Its protein is CASSQGEDSLQETQYF.